The 2 T cell receptor beta chains below come from one sample, sequenced in a study of blood T cell repertoires in COVID-19. Clones were read by immunoSEQ multiplex PCR, and TCRdb kept only the in-frame ones, dropping some. The sample has fewer than 250,000 clones, 80% to 90% seen once. Sequenced input: PBMCs or T cells enriched from blood (not recorded which). The source is a woman between 35 and 50 years old who had been exposed to COVID-19.

The chain employs TRBV28 and TRBJ1-2, with unresolved D. CDR3 length: 14 amino acids. V lost 6 bases and J 7 bases, leaving 18 bases between the germline ends. Germline lookup yields CDR1 MDHEN and CDR2 SYDVKM. CDR3 sequence (DNA): TGTGCCAGCAGACGACATTCATCATCCCTTGGCTACACCTTC. Translated, it gives CASRRHSSSLGYTF.

This clone was detected once. The V call is TRBV7-3, the J call TRBJ1-2, with D maybe TRBD1 (5 bases). The germline V gene encodes CDR1 SGHTA and CDR2 FQGTGA. Trimming left V 2 bases short and J 8 bases short, with 21 bases between. The CDR3 length is 16 residues. CDR3 nucleotides: TGTGCCAGCAGCTTAGGAGGGCCCGGGGCCGGGGAGGGCTACACCTTC. This translates into CASSLGGPGAGEGYTF.